The 8 T cell receptor beta chains below come from one sample, sequenced in a study of T cell responses to AZD1222 COVID-19 vaccine. Some clones are missing from TCRdb's copy, which holds only in-frame ones; the method was immunoSEQ multiplex PCR. The data show 60,000 to 80,000 clones, around 80% seen once. Source: peripheral blood, taken 28 days after the second AZD1222 dose. The receptors were gathered from an adult who received the AZD1222 COVID-19 vaccine.

The chain uses TRBV13 and TRBJ2-1, with D unclear. CDR1 and CDR2 (germline): PRHDT, FYEKMQ (reference sequence). The CDR3 is 17 amino acids. V dropped 1 base and J dropped 4 bases, with 17 bases sitting between them. The CDR3 DNA follows: TGTGCCAGCAGCTTAGACCTTTCTGGCGGATGGTACAATGAGCAGTTCTTC. It specifies CASSLDLSGGWYNEQFF.

The CDR3 bases are TGTGCCAGCAGTTTAGTAAGCACCTACAATGAGCAGTTCTTC. Translated, it gives CASSLVSTYNEQFF. The chain carries TRBV27 and TRBJ2-1; no reliable D call. Deletions cut 2 bases from V and 2 bases from J, with 7 bases between. Looked up from germline, CDR1 is MNHEY and CDR2 is SMNVEV (reference sequence). This CDR3 is 14 amino acids long.

The gene calls are TRBV6-5 and TRBJ1-1; D uncertain. This CDR3 comprises 13 residues. Trimming cost V 6 bases and J 1 base, with 9 bases left between them. From germline, CDR1 is MNHEY and CDR2 SVGAGI. The CDR3 loop reads CASSRYENTEAFF. CDR3 nucleotides: TGTGCCAGCAGCCGGTACGAGAACACTGAAGCTTTCTTT.

The chain carries TRBV27 and TRBJ2-3, with D hard to call. V lost 7 bases, J lost 3 bases, and 8 bases lay in between. CDR3 size: 12 residues. Germline CDR1 MNHEY, CDR2 SMNVEV (reference sequence). For the CDR3, the DNA is TGTGCCAGCATGGGTGTAACAGATACGCAGTATTTT. Translating gives CASMGVTDTQYF.

The rearrangement joins TRBV14 to TRBJ2-1; D call uncertain. Germline lookup yields CDR1 SGHDN and CDR2 FVKESK. Trimming removed 4 bases from V and 6 bases from J, with 16 bases in between. The CDR3 length is 15 residues. This CDR3 reads CASSPVQGRSNEQFF. DNA of the CDR3: TGTGCCAGCAGCCCCGTACAAGGCAGGAGCAATGAGCAGTTCTTC.

This chain connects TRBV29-1 to TRBJ2-7; D gene uncertain. The germline V gene encodes CDR1 SQVTM and CDR2 ANQGSEA. V was shortened by 0 bases and J by 3 bases, with 9 bases between the two germline ends. The CDR3 has 13 amino acids. CDR3 sequence reads: CSVEDPGLYEQYF. In nucleotides, the CDR3 is TGCAGCGTTGAAGATCCTGGCCTCTACGAGCAGTACTTC.

The chain links TRBV7-6 to TRBJ2-4, with 8 bases matching TRBD1. The CDR3 is 15 residues long. Germline trimming cut 1 base from V and 7 bases from J; bases unmatched to any gene: 6. Germline values: CDR1 SGHVS, CDR2 FNYEAQ. The CDR3 DNA sequence: TGTGCCAGCAGCTTAGGGACAGGGATTTTGAACATTCAGTACTTC. This gives the protein CASSLGTGILNIQYF.

The chain employs TRBV3-1 (or the pseudogene TRBV3-2) and TRBJ2-7; D might be TRBD1 or TRBD2, each matching 5 bases. Germline assignment: CDR1 LGHDT and CDR2 YNNKEL (reference sequence). Trimming took off 3 bases at V and 2 bases at J, with 20 bases between the two ends. The CDR3 is 17 amino acids. The CDR3 region is CASSHNAWGTGTYEQYF. The CDR3 DNA reads TGTGCCAGCAGCCATAACGCGTGGGGGACGGGCACCTACGAGCAGTACTTC.